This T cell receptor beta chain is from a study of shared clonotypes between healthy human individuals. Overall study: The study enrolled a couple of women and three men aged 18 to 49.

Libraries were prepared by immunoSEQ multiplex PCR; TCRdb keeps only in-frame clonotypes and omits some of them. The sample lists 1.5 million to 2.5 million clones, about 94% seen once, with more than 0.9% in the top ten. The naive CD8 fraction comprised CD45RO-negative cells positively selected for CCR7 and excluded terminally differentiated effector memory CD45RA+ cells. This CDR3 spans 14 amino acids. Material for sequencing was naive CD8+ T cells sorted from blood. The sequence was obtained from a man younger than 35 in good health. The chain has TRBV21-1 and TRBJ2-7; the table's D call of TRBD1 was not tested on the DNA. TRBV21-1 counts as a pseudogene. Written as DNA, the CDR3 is TGTGCCAGCAGCAAAGAGCAGGGTGGGTACGAGCAGTACTTC. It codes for CASSKEQGGYEQYF.